This TCR beta chain was retrieved from a study of cytomegalovirus exposure and HLA in healthy donors. The CDR3 loop spans 16 amino acids. V was cut by 1 base and J by 8 bases, with 20 bases left in between. Per germline, CDR1 GTSNPN and CDR2 SVGIG (reference sequence). The study ran its PCR with 60 Vbeta and 13 Jbeta primers. Some clones are missing from TCRdb's copy, which holds only in-frame ones; the method was immunoSEQ multiplex PCR. The table lists about 94,000 clones, about four fifths of them singletons. Sequencing input: PBMCs. V gene TRBV30 combines with J gene TRBJ1-4; no clear D gene. This clonotype originated in a woman aged 40-49 years in good health and CMV-seronegative. The CDR3 nucleotides read TGTGCCTGGAGTGGCCGGAGACTTCGCAGTTGGGAAAAACTGTTTTTT. Encoded protein: CAWSGRRLRSWEKLFF.